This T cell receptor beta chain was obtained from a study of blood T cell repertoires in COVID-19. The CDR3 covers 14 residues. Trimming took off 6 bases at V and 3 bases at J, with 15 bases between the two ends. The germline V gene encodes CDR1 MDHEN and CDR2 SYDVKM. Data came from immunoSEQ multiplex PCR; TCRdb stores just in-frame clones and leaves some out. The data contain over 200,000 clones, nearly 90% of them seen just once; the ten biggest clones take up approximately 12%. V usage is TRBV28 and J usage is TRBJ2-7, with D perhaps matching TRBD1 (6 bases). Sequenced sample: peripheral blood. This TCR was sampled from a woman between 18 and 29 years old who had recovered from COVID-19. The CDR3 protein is CASREQGPLYEQYF. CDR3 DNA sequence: TGTGCCAGCAGGGAACAGGGCCCCCTCTACGAGCAGTACTTC.